These 14 T cell receptor beta chains came from one sample sequenced in a study of PD-L1 blockade in urothelial cancer. Sequenced by immunoSEQ multiplex PCR; TCRdb stores in-frame clones only, minus some. The table includes about 76,000 clones, approximately 81% detected once. The sample consisted of PBMCs, taken around atezolizumab (anti-PD-L1) treatment. The receptors derive from a man between 65 and 85 years old with urothelial cancer.

Here the CDR3 DNA reads TGCGCCAGCAGCTTGATTGGACAAGCGGGGTACAATGAGCAGTTCTTC. Its translation is CASSLIGQAGYNEQFF. The V call is TRBV5-1, the J call TRBJ2-1, with 7 positions matching TRBD2. CDR1 is SGHRS and CDR2 is YFSETQ in the germline V gene. With 1 base clipped from V and 4 bases from J, the junction kept 8 bases outside the gene matches. CDR3 length: 16 residues. The full variable domain, completed using reference TRBV5-1 and TRBJ2-1, is KAGVTQTPRYLIKTRGQQVTLSCSPISGHRSVSWYQQTPGQGLQFLFEYFSETQRNKGNFPGRFSGRQFSNSRSEMNVSTLELGDSALYLCASSLIGQAGYNEQFFGPGTRLTVL.

This clone was detected only once. The chain has TRBV6-1 and TRBJ2-1; tentative D call: TRBD2 (5 bases). The V and J ends lost 1 base and 1 base respectively, with 8 bases between them. The CDR3 contains 15 residues. CDR1 is MNHNS, CDR2 SASEGT, per germline. This CDR3 is CASSEGLASYNEQFF. CDR3 DNA: TGTGCCAGCAGTGAAGGGCTAGCTTCCTACAATGAGCAGTTCTTC.

The chain couples TRBV5-1 to TRBJ2-5; 7 bases fit TRBD2. The CDR3 extends over 15 amino acids. Germline V gene sequence: CDR1 SGHRS, CDR2 YFSETQ. V gave up 0 bases and J gave up 5 bases; unmatched junction bases: 7. CDR3 nucleotide sequence: TGCGCCAGCAGCTTGGCCGCGGGAGATGAGGAGACCCAGTACTTC. This translates into CASSLAAGDEETQYF.

The rearrangement uses TRBV6-4 and TRBJ2-3, with TRBD2 matching over 12 bases. J was trimmed by 4 bases and V by 6 bases; bases with no gene match: 5. The CDR3 totals 15 residues. Per germline, CDR1 MRHNA and CDR2 SNTAGT. CDR3 in amino acids: CASSQRLAGADTQYF. CDR3 DNA: TGTGCCAGCAGCCAAAGACTAGCGGGAGCAGATACGCAGTATTTT.

This clone was detected only a few times. The chain carries TRBV27 and TRBJ2-1; 12 bases fit TRBD2. The CDR3 runs 17 residues. Germline trimming cut 5 bases from V and 2 bases from J; bases unmatched to any gene: 7. Germline CDR1 and CDR2: MNHEY and SMNVEV (reference sequence). CDR3 DNA sequence: TGTGCCAGCAGTACGACTAGCGGGAGAGGGCCCTACAATGAGCAGTTCTTC. As protein: CASSTTSGRGPYNEQFF.

V usage is TRBV7-8 and J usage is TRBJ2-1; 8 nucleotides align to TRBD1. In germline, CDR1 is SGHVS, CDR2 FQNEAQ. After removal of 4 bases from V and 5 bases from J, the junction contained 7 bases not matched to a gene. The CDR3 totals 15 residues. The CDR3 loop reads CASSSAGQVNNEQFF. Written as DNA, the CDR3 is TGTGCCAGCAGCTCTGCGGGACAGGTAAACAATGAGCAGTTCTTC. Filled out from reference TRBV7-8 and TRBJ2-1, the complete variable domain reads GAGVSQSPRYKVAKRGQDVALRCDPISGHVSLFWYQQALGQGPEFLTYFQNEAQLDKSGLPSDRFFAERPEGSVSTLKIQRTQQEDSAVYLCASSSAGQVNNEQFFGPGTRLTVL.

The chain uses TRBV7-9 and TRBJ2-1; 9 bases line up with TRBD2. Germline CDR1 is SEHNR and CDR2 is FQNEAQ (reference sequence). V was pared by 5 bases and J by 0 bases, with 2 bases of the junction left unmatched. The CDR3 is 15 amino acids. This CDR3 is CASSGSGSSYNEQFF. DNA for the CDR3: TGTGCCAGCAGCGGTAGCGGGAGCTCCTACAATGAGCAGTTCTTC.

This chain links TRBV25-1 with TRBJ1-1, with 9 bases lining up with TRBD1. CDR1 and CDR2 from the germline V gene are MGHDK and SYGVNS. The CDR3 has 16 residues. The V gene end was trimmed by 5 bases and the J gene end by 1 base; junction bases not matched to a gene: 8. The CDR3 here is CASSTGQGLRNTEAFF. In DNA, the CDR3 is TGTGCCAGCAGTACGGGACAGGGTCTCAGGAACACTGAAGCTTTCTTT.

The V and J genes are TRBV5-6 and TRBJ1-3; a weak D match, TRBD1 (6 bases). The CDR3 sequence is 14 residues long. Germline assignment: CDR1 SGHDT and CDR2 YYEEEE. V lost 4 bases and J 3 bases, leaving 11 bases between the germline ends. CDR3 amino acids: CASSRTGIGNTIYF. The CDR3 nucleotides read TGTGCCAGCAGCCGTACAGGGATTGGAAACACCATATATTTT. Variable domain in full (rest from reference TRBV5-6 and TRBJ1-3): DAGVTQSPTHLIKTRGQQVTLRCSPKSGHDTVSWYQQALGQGPQFIFQYYEEEERQRGNFPDRFSGHQFPNYSSELNVNALLLGDSALYLCASSRTGIGNTIYFGEGSWLTVV.

The sample holds one count of this clone. V gene TRBV28 combines with J gene TRBJ2-7; 8 bases map to TRBD1. V shed 5 bases and J 7 bases; nucleotides not matched to a gene: 16. The CDR3 consists of 16 residues. Germline values: CDR1 MDHEN, CDR2 SYDVKM. The CDR3: CASSAVQGVKAREQYF. The CDR3 DNA reads TGTGCCAGCAGTGCCGTACAGGGGGTTAAAGCTAGGGAGCAGTACTTC.

The J gene is TRBJ2-5, the V gene TRBV7-8; tentatively, D is TRBD2 (6 bases). CDR1 and CDR2 (germline): SGHVS, FQNEAQ. The CDR3 is 15 residues long. The V end was cut by 5 bases, the J end by 3 bases, with 16 bases between. CDR3 loop: CASSPGLGGKETQYF. The CDR3 coding sequence is TGTGCCAGCAGCCCGGGACTGGGTGGAAAAGAGACCCAGTACTTC.

Only one count was recorded for this clone. The rearrangement joins TRBV30 to TRBJ2-7; TRBD2 agrees at 9 bases. V lost 2 bases to trimming and J lost 7 bases; unmatched junction nucleotides: 6. The CDR3 sequence is 13 residues long. The germline CDR1 and CDR2 sequences are GTSNPN and SVGIG (reference sequence). CDR3 nucleotides: TGTGCCTGGAGTTCCCAGGCGGGGGGGGAGCAGTACTTC. Encoded protein: CAWSSQAGGEQYF. The entire variable domain, with the rest obtained from reference TRBV30 and TRBJ2-7, is as follows: SQTIHQWPATLVQPVGSPLSLECTVEGTSNPNLYWYRQAAGRGLQLLFYSVGIGQISSEVPQNLSASRPQDRQFILSSKKLLLSDSGFYLCAWSSQAGGEQYFGPGTRLTVT.

This chain links TRBV5-4 with TRBJ1-1, with TRBD1 as a possible D gene (5 bases). The V gene's germline CDR1 is SGHNT and CDR2 YYREEE (reference sequence). The CDR3 loop spans 13 amino acids. Trimming left V 0 bases short and J 6 bases short, with 9 bases between. CDR3 region: CASSLVGGPEAFF. The CDR3 DNA reads TGTGCCAGCAGCTTGGTGGGGGGACCTGAAGCTTTCTTT. The whole variable domain, filled in from reference TRBV5-4 and TRBJ1-1, reads ETGVTQSPTHLIKTRGQQVTLRCSSQSGHNTVSWYQQALGQGPQFIFQYYREEENGRGNFPPRFSGLQFPNYSSELNVNALELDDSALYLCASSLVGGPEAFFGQGTRLTVV.

The chain links TRBV4-2 to TRBJ2-7; 9 nucleotides line up with TRBD1. After removal of 0 bases from V and 0 bases from J, the junction contained 6 bases not matched to a gene. The CDR3 totals 17 residues. Germline lookup yields CDR1 LGHNA and CDR2 YNFKEQ. This CDR3 reads CASSQEFGQGFSYEQYF. The CDR3 bases are TGTGCCAGCAGCCAAGAATTCGGACAGGGGTTCTCCTACGAGCAGTACTTC.